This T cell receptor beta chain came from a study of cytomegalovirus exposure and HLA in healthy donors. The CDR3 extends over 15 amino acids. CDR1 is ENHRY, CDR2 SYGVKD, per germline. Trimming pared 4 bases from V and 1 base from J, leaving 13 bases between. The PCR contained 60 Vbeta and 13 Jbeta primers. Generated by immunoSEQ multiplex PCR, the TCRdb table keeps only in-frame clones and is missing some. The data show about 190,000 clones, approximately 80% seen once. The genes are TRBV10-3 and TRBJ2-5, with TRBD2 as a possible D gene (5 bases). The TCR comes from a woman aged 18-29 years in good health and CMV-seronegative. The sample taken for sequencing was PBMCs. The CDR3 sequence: CAISGLIAFQETQYF. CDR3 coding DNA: TGTGCCATCAGTGGGTTGATAGCGTTCCAAGAGACCCAGTACTTC.